Shown below are 23 T cell receptor beta chains from a single sample sequenced in a study of CD8 T cells in ankylosing spondylitis. These TCRs' antigens remain unknown. TCRdb re-called the 5' RACE reads through MiXCR, storing one row per CDR3 protein. The sample has hundreds of thousands of distinct CDR3 sequences, 20% to 30% seen once. The study, taken as a whole, reports: Seven to nine highly homologous variants formed a TCR beta motif that appeared characteristic of ankylosing spondylitis blood.

Sequencing was carried out using blood, either unsorted or a sorted T cell fraction (not recorded which). Receptor source: a male donor with ankylosing spondylitis.

V is TRBV6-5 and J is TRBJ2-1; 16 positions match TRBD2. The CDR3 contains 16 residues. The trim removed 2 bases at V and 9 bases at J, leaving 4 bases unmatched. The germline CDR1 and CDR2 sequences are MNHEY and SVGAGI. CDR3 nucleotide sequence: TGTGCCAGCAGTTACCCGGGACTAGCGGGAGGGGGTGAGCAGTTCTTC. Protein: CASSYPGLAGGGEQFF.

J is TRBJ2-2 and V is TRBV11-3, with D tentatively TRBD2 (5 bases). Trimming cost V 8 bases and J 0 bases, with 7 bases left between them. This CDR3 comprises 13 residues. Germline CDR1 reads SGHNT; CDR2 reads YENEEA. CDR3 DNA sequence: TGTGCCAGCCGAGGGCCGAACACCGGGGAGCTGTTTTTT. It translates to CASRGPNTGELFF.

There are a few counts of this clonotype. The chain carries TRBV11-3 and TRBJ2-7; maybe TRBD1 (6 bases). Germline-derived CDR1 and CDR2 are SGHNT and YENEEA. The CDR3 has 12 residues. Deletions cut 8 bases from V and 6 bases from J, with 14 bases between. This CDR3 is CASSQGGTEQYF. CDR3 DNA sequence: TGTGCCAGCTCCCAAGGGGGAACCGAGCAGTACTTC. Looking up the rest from reference TRBV11-3 and TRBJ2-7 gives the full variable domain: EAGVVQSPRYKIIEKKQPVAFWCNPISGHNTLYWYLQNLGQGPELLIRYENEEAVDDSQLPKDRFSAERLKGVDSTLKIQPAELGDSAVYLCASSQGGTEQYFGPGTRLTVT.

The genes are TRBV7-9 and TRBJ2-7; the D gene could be TRBD1 or TRBD2 (5 bases each). The ends were cut back, 8 bases at V and 4 bases at J, with 15 bases in the middle. This CDR3 contains 13 residues. Germline CDR1 SEHNR, CDR2 FQNEAQ (reference sequence). The CDR3 is CASSFGGVYEQYF. CDR3 DNA: TGTGCCAGCTCCTTTGGGGGAGTTTACGAGCAGTACTTC.

The rearrangement links TRBV19 to TRBJ1-1; D is undetermined. The germline V gene has CDR1 LNHDA and CDR2 SQIVND (reference sequence). The length of the CDR3 is 15 residues. The ends were cut back, 7 bases at V and 4 bases at J, with 19 bases in the middle. The DNA of the CDR3 is TGTGCCAGTAAATCTGCTTCCGGTGTTGTCACTGAAGCTTTCTTT. Translating gives CASKSASGVVTEAFF.

This chain connects TRBV7-2 to TRBJ2-1; the match to TRBD2 covers 8 bases. CDR3 size: 16 residues. Germline V CDR1 and CDR2: SGHTA, FQGNSA. The ends lost 6 bases at V and 0 bases at J; junction bases unmatched: 7. CDR3 sequence (DNA): TGTGCCAGCAGTCGTGGTCTAGCGGGCTCCTACAATGAGCAGTTCTTC. It encodes CASSRGLAGSYNEQFF.

V gene TRBV3-1 combines with J gene TRBJ2-7; D not certain. Germline CDR1 reads LGHDT; CDR2 reads YNNKEL (reference sequence). Trimming pared 5 bases from V and 5 bases from J, leaving 13 bases between. This CDR3 is built from 13 residues. The DNA for the CDR3 is TGTGCCAGCAGCTTTACCGGAAGGCACGAGCAGTACTTC. It encodes CASSFTGRHEQYF.

This chain links TRBV7-2 with TRBJ2-3, with no clear D. CDR3 length: 14 amino acids. CDR1 and CDR2 from the germline V gene are SGHTA and FQGNSA. The V gene lost 6 bases and the J gene lost 2 bases, with 12 bases spanning the gap. DNA for the CDR3: TGTGCCAGCAGGTCCCTTCCCAACACAGATACGCAGTATTTT. Its protein is CASRSLPNTDTQYF. Full variable domain (missing parts from reference TRBV7-2 and TRBJ2-3): GAGVSQSPSNKVTEKGKDVELRCDPISGHTALYWYRQSLGQGLEFLIYFQGNSAPDKSGLPSDRFSAERTGGSVSTLTIQRTQQEDSAVYLCASRSLPNTDTQYFGPGTRLTVL.

The J gene is TRBJ2-7, the V gene TRBV15; maybe TRBD2 (6 bases). V was clipped by 3 bases and J by 2 bases, with 8 bases between them. The CDR3 loop spans 13 amino acids. From germline, CDR1 is LNHNV and CDR2 YYDKDF (reference sequence). Here the CDR3 reads CATSRGLAYEQYF. The CDR3 region has the DNA TGTGCCACCAGCAGGGGACTGGCCTACGAGCAGTACTTC.

The chain has TRBV12-3 or TRBV12-4 and TRBJ2-1; D may be TRBD1 (6 bases). The V end was cut by 2 bases, the J end by 4 bases, with 18 bases between. The CDR3 has 17 residues. CDR3 DNA sequence: TGTGCCAGCAGTTTAAGGCTCTCGGACAGATATTACAATGAGCAGTTCTTC. This translates into CASSLRLSDRYYNEQFF.

This rearrangement joins TRBV3-1 to TRBJ2-7; tentatively, D is TRBD2 (5 bases). Looked up from germline, CDR1 is LGHDT and CDR2 is YNNKEL (reference sequence). The CDR3 length is 13 residues. The V end lost 2 bases, the J end lost 2 bases, and 7 bases lay between the germline ends. The CDR3 DNA follows: TGTGCCAGCAGCCAATCCGGGGCCTACGAGCAGTACTTC. Protein sequence: CASSQSGAYEQYF.

The CDR3 DNA sequence: TGTGCCTGGAGGGTAGGAGGTCGGGAGACCCAGTACTTC. Protein product: CAWRVGGRETQYF. The chain couples TRBV30 to TRBJ2-5; D perhaps matches TRBD2 (5 bases). The V end was cut by 3 bases, the J end by 5 bases, with 13 bases between. The germline V gene encodes CDR1 GTSNPN and CDR2 SVGIG (reference sequence). CDR3 length: 13 amino acids.

The chain joins TRBV25-1 to TRBJ2-7; 7 bases match TRBD1. The ends lost 7 bases at V and 4 bases at J; junction bases unmatched: 10. Germline V gene data show CDR1 as MGHDK and CDR2 as SYGVNS. This CDR3 region has 14 residues. CDR3 sequence reads: CASNKGAGLYEQYF. The CDR3 DNA follows: TGTGCCAGCAATAAGGGGGCAGGGCTGTACGAGCAGTACTTC.

This clonotype came up a few times. The chain joins TRBV7-1 to TRBJ2-3; TRBD2 agrees at 7 bases. TRBV7-1 is reported as an ORF; its role is uncertain. J gave up 0 bases and V 3 bases, and 24 bases lay outside the gene matches. The CDR3 totals 22 residues. Here the CDR3 DNA reads TGTGCCAGCAGCTCCCGTAGGGTTGAGGCGACTAGCTACGACCCGAGCACAGATACGCAGTATTTT. Its translation is CASSSRRVEATSYDPSTDTQYF.

This clonotype turned up a few times. This rearrangement joins TRBV25-1 to TRBJ2-7; no firm D call. CDR1 MGHDK and CDR2 SYGVNS come from the germline V gene. This CDR3 has 13 amino acids. V lost 4 bases and J 2 bases, leaving 9 bases between the germline ends. CDR3 nucleotides: TGTGCCAGCAGTGCCGACACGACCTACGAGCAGTACTTC. Its protein is CASSADTTYEQYF.

The sample holds many counts of this clonotype. The chain combines TRBV11-2 with TRBJ2-1, with D perhaps TRBD1 (5 bases). The CDR3 is 14 residues long. Trimming removed 1 base from V and 6 bases from J, with 10 bases in between. Germline V gene lookup returns CDR1 SGHAT and CDR2 FQNNGV. The CDR3 DNA reads as TGTGCCAGCAGCTTAGTTCGCAGGGCCAATGAGCAGTTCTTC. The encoded protein is CASSLVRRANEQFF. The whole variable domain, filled in from reference TRBV11-2 and TRBJ2-1, reads EAGVAQSPRYKIIEKRQSVAFWCNPISGHATLYWYQQILGQGPKLLIQFQNNGVVDDSQLPKDRFSAERLKGVDSTLKIQPAKLEDSAVYLCASSLVRRANEQFFGPGTRLTVL.

The V and J genes are TRBV3-1 and TRBJ1-1; D ambiguous. Germline CDR1 LGHDT, CDR2 YNNKEL (reference sequence). The CDR3 length is 20 residues. V was clipped by 0 bases and J by 0 bases, with 23 bases between them. CDR3 region: CASSQDHYRYKKDMNTEAFF. CDR3 DNA: TGTGCCAGCAGCCAAGATCACTACAGATATAAGAAGGATATGAACACTGAAGCTTTCTTT.

The rearrangement joins TRBV2 to TRBJ1-6, with 7 bases lining up with TRBD1. Germline trimming cut 2 bases from V and 2 bases from J; bases unmatched to any gene: 0. The length of the CDR3 is 15 residues. Germline V gene lookup returns CDR1 SNHLY and CDR2 FYNNEI. The CDR3 here is CASSEQGAYNSPLHF. CDR3 DNA sequence: TGTGCCAGCAGTGAACAGGGGGCCTATAATTCACCCCTCCACTTT.

The chain joins TRBV24-1 to TRBJ2-2; D not resolved. Per germline, CDR1 KGHDR and CDR2 SFDVKD. Trimming shortened V by 1 base and J by 0 bases, and 8 bases separated the two germline ends. The CDR3 loop spans 16 amino acids. CDR3 amino acids: CATSDFRLTNTGELFF. The CDR3 coding sequence is TGTGCCACCAGTGATTTCAGGCTAACGAACACCGGGGAGCTGTTTTTT.

Written as DNA, the CDR3 is TGTGCCAGCAGTCGACAGGGACCGCCCCAGCATTTT. Encoded protein: CASSRQGPPQHF. The chain is built from TRBV2 and TRBJ1-5; TRBD1 aligns across 7 bases. This CDR3 is built from 12 residues. Germline CDR1 and CDR2: SNHLY and FYNNEI. V lost 5 bases and J lost 9; bases outside the gene matches: 4.

In its sample, this clonotype was seen a few times. This sequence joins TRBV10-3 and TRBJ1-2; the D is unclear. Germline values: CDR1 ENHRY, CDR2 SYGVKD. Deletions cut 6 bases from V and 11 bases from J, with 13 bases between. CDR3 size: 11 residues. CDR3 loop: CAISQDFLYTF. In DNA form, the CDR3 reads TGTGCCATCAGCCAAGACTTCCTATACACCTTC.

This clonotype was detected only a few times. The chain combines TRBV15 with TRBJ1-1, with a tentative D call TRBD1 (6 bases). Germline V gene lookup returns CDR1 LNHNV and CDR2 YYDKDF (reference sequence). The CDR3 runs 14 residues. Trimming stripped 3 bases from V and 2 bases from J, with 10 bases between. CDR3 in DNA: TGTGCCACCAGCAGTGGACAGAGAAACACTGAAGCTTTCTTT. Residues: CATSSGQRNTEAFF.

This clonotype was counted a few times. The V call is TRBV11-2, the J call TRBJ1-1, with no clear D. Germline lookup yields CDR1 SGHAT and CDR2 FQNNGV. This CDR3 contains 15 residues. Trimming cost V 5 bases and J 7 bases, with 20 bases left between them. Here the CDR3 DNA reads TGTGCCAGCAGCCTCCGAAGGGCACAACGAGGTGAAGCTTTCTTT. It yields the protein CASSLRRAQRGEAFF.